A single sample is the source of the 3 T cell receptor beta chains below, sequenced in a study of blood T cell repertoires in COVID-19. Measured with immunoSEQ multiplex PCR; TCRdb has only the in-frame clones, and not every one. This sample yields 190,000 or so clones, of which around nine tenths are seen a single time; approximately 2.5% belongs to the top ten. Material for sequencing was peripheral blood. These receptors all come from a man aged 35-49 years with active or convalescent COVID-19.

This clone was seen more than once but under ten times. This chain uses TRBV6-5 with TRBJ2-7; TRBD1 is a possible D gene (6 bases). Per the germline V gene, CDR1 is MNHEY and CDR2 is SVGAGI. V lost 6 bases and J 0 bases, leaving 15 bases between the germline ends. CDR3 length equals 15 residues. The DNA for the CDR3 is TGTGCCAGCAGCCTAGGGACACCTAGCTCCTACGAGCAGTACTTC. Protein: CASSLGTPSSYEQYF.

The CDR3 region is CASSSEPGDTEAFF. The CDR3 DNA is TGCGCCAGCAGCTCGGAACCGGGGGACACTGAAGCTTTCTTT. This rearrangement joins TRBV5-1 to TRBJ1-1, with D perhaps TRBD1 (5 bases). The CDR3 covers 14 residues. The germline gives CDR1 SGHRS, CDR2 YFSETQ. V was cut by 3 bases and J by 3 bases, with 12 bases left in between.

This chain links TRBV2 with TRBJ1-1; D remains ambiguous. This CDR3 is 13 amino acids long. CDR1 SNHLY and CDR2 FYNNEI come from the germline V gene. V was clipped by 6 bases and J by 5 bases, with 13 bases between them. The CDR3: CASSHQEGTEAFF. The CDR3 DNA follows: TGTGCCAGCAGCCACCAGGAGGGAACTGAAGCTTTCTTT.